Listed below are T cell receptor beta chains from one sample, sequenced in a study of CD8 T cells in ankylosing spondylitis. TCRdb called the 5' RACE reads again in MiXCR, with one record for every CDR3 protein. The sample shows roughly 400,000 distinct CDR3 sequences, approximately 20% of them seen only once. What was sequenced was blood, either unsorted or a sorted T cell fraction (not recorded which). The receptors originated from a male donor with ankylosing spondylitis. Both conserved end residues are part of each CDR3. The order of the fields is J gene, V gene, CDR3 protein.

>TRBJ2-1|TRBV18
CASSPPVGLAGSSYNEQFF
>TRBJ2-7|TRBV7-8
CASSLVGQGNSYEQYF
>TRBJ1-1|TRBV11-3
CASSTTTGWNTEAFF
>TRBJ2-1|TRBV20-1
CSARVVQGYNEQFF
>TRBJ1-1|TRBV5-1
CASSSGGGGVNTEAFF
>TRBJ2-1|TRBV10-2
CASQLAGEANEQFF
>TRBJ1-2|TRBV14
CASSHVTGTGGGYTF
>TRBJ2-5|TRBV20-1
CSAKREGRVFRETQYF
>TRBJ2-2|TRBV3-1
CASRPREHDTGELFF
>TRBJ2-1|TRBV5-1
CASGTSVEQFF
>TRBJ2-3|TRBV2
CASGTLSTDTQYF
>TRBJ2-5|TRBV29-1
CSVENRGRVETQYF
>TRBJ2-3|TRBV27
CASSPSGITDTQYF
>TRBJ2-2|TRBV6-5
CASSSPGATGELFF
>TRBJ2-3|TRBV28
CASSFTSGRRNTQYF
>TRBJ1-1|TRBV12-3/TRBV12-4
CASSARQGNTEAFF
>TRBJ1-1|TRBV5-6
CASSLKGTAFF
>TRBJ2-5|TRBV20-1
CSARDDSKETQYF
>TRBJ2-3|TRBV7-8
CASSLSAGGGPDTQYF
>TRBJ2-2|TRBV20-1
CSADDSANTGELFF
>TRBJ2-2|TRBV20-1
CSATRQGDTGELFF
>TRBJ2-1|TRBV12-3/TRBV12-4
CASRRDLYNEQFF
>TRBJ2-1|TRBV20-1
CGGWDRSMNEQFF
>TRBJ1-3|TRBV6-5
CASSYADRGPGNTIYF
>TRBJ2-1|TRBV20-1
CSAESRDRYENNEQFF
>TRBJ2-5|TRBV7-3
CASSLFGGREETQYF
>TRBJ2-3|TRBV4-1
CASSRTPLAGGGTQYF
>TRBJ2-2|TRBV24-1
CATGDLRPGLHRNTGELFF
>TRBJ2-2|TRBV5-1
CASRRRGTNTGELFF
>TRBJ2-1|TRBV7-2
CASSLALLAVHYNEQFF
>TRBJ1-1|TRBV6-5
CASSYSMVNTEAFF
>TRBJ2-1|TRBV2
CASRAGTSVSYNEQFF
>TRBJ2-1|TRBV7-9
CASSLAPPPSYNEQFF
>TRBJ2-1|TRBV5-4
CASSTNPWNNEQFF
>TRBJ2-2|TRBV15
CATSRAAGDTGELFF
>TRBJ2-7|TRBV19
CASSMRQGTYEQYF
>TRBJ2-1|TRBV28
CASISSGSDEQFF
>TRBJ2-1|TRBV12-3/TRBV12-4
CASSVGRGGVLNEQFF
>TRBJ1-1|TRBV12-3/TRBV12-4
CASRLDPGRTEAFF
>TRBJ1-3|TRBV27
CASSSDRGSGNTIYF
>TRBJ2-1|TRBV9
CASSATSLSYNEQFF
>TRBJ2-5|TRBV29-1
CSVEITGGSETQYF
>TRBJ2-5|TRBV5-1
CASSLGLAGRETQYF
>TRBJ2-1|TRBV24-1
CATSDPTLGSDEQFF
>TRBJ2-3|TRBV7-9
CASSFATSGRGNAQYF
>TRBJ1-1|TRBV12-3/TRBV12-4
CASSPGQGFIMGNTEAFF
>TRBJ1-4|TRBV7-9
CASSLEGKQDEKLFF
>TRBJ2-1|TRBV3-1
CASSQDYSGIRGFGEQFF
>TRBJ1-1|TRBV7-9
CASSLMANTEAFF
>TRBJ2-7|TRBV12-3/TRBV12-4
CASSLDRSGPYEQYF